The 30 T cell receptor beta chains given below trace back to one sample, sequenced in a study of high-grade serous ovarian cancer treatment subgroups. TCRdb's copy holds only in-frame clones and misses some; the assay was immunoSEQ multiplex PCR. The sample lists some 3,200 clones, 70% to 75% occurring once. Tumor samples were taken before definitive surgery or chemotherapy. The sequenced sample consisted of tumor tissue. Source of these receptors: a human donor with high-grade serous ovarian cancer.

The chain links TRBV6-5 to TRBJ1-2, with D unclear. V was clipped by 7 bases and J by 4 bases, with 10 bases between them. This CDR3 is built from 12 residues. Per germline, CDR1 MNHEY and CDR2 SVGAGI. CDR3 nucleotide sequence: TGTGCCAGCAAGGAGGGAAGCTATGGCTACACCTTC. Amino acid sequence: CASKEGSYGYTF.

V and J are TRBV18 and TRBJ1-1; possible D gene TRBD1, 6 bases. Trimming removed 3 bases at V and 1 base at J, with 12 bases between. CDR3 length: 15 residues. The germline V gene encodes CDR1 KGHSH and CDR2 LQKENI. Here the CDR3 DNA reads TGTGCCAGCTCACCGGGCGGGGGGCCGAACACTGAAGCTTTCTTT. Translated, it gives CASSPGGGPNTEAFF.

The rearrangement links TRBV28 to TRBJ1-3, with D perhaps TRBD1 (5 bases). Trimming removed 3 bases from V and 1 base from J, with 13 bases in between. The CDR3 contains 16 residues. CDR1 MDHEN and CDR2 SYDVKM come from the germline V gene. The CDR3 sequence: CASSLRGGYSGNTIYF. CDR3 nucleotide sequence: TGTGCCAGCAGTTTGAGGGGAGGTTATTCTGGAAACACCATATATTTT.

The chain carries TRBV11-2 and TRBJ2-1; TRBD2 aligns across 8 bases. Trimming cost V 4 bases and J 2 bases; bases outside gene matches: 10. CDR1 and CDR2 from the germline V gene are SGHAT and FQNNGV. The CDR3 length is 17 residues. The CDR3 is CASSSPQISGTYNEQFF. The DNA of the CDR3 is TGTGCCAGCAGCTCCCCCCAGATTAGCGGGACCTACAATGAGCAGTTCTTC.

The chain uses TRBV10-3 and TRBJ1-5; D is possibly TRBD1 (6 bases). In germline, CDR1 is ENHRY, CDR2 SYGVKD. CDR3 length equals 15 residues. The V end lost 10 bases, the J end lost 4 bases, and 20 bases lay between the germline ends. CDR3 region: CATRQQGPNNQPQHF. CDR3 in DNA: TGTGCCACCCGACAACAGGGTCCGAATAATCAGCCCCAGCATTTT.

The CDR3 coding sequence is TGTGCCAGCAGCTTAGCTGCGGCAGCTGAAGCTTTCTTT. It codes for CASSLAAAAEAFF. The gene calls are TRBV11-3 and TRBJ1-1; no firm D call. The CDR3 length is 13 residues. From germline, CDR1 is SGHNT and CDR2 YENEEA. Between the trimmed V and J ends, which lost 1 base and 6 bases, there was a span of 9 bases. Full variable domain (outside the CDR3, taken from reference TRBV11-3 and TRBJ1-1): EAGVVQSPRYKIIEKKQPVAFWCNPISGHNTLYWYLQNLGQGPELLIRYENEEAVDDSQLPKDRFSAERLKGVDSTLKIQPAELGDSAVYLCASSLAAAAEAFFGQGTRLTVV.

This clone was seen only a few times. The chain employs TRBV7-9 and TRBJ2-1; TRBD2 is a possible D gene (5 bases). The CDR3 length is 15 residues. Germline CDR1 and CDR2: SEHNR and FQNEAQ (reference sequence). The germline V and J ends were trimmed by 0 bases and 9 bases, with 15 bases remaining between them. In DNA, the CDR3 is TGTGCCAGCAGCTTAGCGGGCTACCGCGGAGGTGAGCAGTTCTTC. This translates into CASSLAGYRGGEQFF.

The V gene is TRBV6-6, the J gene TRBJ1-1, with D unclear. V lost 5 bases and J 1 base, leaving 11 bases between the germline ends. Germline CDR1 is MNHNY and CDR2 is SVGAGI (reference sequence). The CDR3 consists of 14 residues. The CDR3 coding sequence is TGTGCCAGCAGTCCCTGGATCCGGAACACTGAAGCTTTCTTT. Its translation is CASSPWIRNTEAFF.

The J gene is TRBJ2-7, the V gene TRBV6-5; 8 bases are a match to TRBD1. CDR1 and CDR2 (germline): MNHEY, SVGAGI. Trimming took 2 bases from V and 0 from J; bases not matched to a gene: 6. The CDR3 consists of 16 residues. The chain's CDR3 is CASSYASGQDSYEQYF. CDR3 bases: TGTGCCAGCAGTTACGCATCGGGACAGGACTCCTACGAGCAGTACTTC.

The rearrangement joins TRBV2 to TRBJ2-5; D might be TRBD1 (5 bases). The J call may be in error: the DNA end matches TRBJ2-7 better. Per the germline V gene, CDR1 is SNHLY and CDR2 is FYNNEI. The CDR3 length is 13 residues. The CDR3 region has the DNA TGTGCCAGCAGTGAATGGCAGGGTAACGAGCAGTACTTC. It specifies CASSEWQGNEQYF.

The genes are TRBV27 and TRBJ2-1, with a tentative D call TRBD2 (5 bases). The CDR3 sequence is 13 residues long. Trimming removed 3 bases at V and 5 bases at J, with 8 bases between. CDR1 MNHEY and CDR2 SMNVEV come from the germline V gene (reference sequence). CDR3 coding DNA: TGTGCCAGCAGTTTCAGCGGAAACAATGAGCAGTTCTTC. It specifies CASSFSGNNEQFF.

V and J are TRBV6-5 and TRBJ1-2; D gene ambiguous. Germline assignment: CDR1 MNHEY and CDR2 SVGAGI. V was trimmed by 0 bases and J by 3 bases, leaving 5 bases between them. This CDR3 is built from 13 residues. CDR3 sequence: CASSYSMHYGYTF. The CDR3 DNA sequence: TGTGCCAGCAGTTACTCGATGCACTATGGCTACACCTTC.

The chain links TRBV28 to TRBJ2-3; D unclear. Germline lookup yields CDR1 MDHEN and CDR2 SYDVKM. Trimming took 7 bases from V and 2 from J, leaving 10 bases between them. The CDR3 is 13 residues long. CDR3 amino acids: CASKETNTDTQYF. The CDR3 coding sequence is TGTGCCAGCAAGGAGACCAACACAGATACGCAGTATTTT.

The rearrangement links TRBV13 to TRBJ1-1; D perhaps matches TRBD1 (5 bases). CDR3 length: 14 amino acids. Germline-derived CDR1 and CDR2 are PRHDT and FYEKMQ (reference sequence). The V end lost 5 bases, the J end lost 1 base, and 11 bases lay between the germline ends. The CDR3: CASSRGRPNTEAFF. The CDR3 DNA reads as TGTGCCAGCAGCCGGGGACGGCCGAACACTGAAGCTTTCTTT.

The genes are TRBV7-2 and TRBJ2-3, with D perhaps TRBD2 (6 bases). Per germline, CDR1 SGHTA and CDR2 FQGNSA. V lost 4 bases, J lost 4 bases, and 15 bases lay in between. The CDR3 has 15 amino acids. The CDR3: CASSSGAIAADTQYF. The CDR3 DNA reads TGTGCCAGCAGCTCCGGAGCTATAGCGGCAGATACGCAGTATTTT.

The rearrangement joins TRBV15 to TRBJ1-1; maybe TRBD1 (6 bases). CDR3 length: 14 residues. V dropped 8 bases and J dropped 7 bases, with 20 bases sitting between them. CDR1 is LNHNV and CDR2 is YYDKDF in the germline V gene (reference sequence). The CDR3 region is CATASSAQGSEAFF. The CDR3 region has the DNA TGTGCCACCGCGTCTTCGGCTCAGGGGAGTGAAGCTTTCTTT. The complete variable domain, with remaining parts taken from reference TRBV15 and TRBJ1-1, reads DAMVIQNPRYQVTQFGKPVTLSCSQTLNHNVMYWYQQKSSQAPKLLFHYYDKDFNNEADTPDNFQSRRPNTSFCFLDIRSPGLGDTAMYLCATASSAQGSEAFFGQGTRLTVV.

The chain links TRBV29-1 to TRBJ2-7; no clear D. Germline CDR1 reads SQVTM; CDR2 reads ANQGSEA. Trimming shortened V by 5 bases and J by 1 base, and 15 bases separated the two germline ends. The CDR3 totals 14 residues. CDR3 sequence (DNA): TGCAGCGTTCGACTCAGGCAGGAATCCTACGAGCAGTACTTC. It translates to CSVRLRQESYEQYF.

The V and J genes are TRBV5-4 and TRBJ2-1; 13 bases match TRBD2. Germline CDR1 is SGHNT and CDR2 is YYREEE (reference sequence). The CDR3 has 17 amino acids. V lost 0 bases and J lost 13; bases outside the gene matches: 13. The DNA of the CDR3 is TGTGCCAGCAGCTTGGAAGACATAGGACTAGCGGGAGAGGATCAGTTCTTC. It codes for CASSLEDIGLAGEDQFF.

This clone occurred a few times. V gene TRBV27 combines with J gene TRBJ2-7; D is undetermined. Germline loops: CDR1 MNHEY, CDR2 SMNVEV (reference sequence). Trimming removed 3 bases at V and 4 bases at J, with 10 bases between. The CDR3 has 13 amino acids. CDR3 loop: CASSFGPSYEQYF. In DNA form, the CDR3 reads TGTGCCAGCAGTTTCGGTCCATCTTACGAGCAGTACTTC.

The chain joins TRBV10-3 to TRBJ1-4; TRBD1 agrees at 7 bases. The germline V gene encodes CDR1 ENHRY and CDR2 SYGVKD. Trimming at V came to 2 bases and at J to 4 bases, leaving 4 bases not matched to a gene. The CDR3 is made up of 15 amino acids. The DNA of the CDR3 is TGTGCCATCAGTGAGCGACAGGGCAGTAATGAAAAACTGTTTTTT. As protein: CAISERQGSNEKLFF.

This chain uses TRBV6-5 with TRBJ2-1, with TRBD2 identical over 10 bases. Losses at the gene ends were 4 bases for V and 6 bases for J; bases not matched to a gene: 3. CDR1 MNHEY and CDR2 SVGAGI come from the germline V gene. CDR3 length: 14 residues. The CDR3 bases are TGTGCCAGCAGTTCTCGGACTAGCGGCAATGAGCAGTTCTTC. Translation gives CASSSRTSGNEQFF.

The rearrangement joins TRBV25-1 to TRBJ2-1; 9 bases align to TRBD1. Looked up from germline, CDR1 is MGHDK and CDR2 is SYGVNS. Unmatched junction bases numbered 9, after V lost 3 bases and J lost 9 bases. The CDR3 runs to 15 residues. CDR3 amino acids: CASSDLYRGRIEQFF. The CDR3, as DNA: TGTGCCAGCAGTGATCTTTACAGGGGGCGCATTGAGCAGTTCTTC.

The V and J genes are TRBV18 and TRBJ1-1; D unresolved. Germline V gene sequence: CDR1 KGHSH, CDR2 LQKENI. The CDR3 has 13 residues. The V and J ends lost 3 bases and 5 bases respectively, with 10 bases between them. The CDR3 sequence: CASSPSVGTEAFF. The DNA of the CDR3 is TGTGCCAGCTCACCCTCAGTAGGGACTGAAGCTTTCTTT.

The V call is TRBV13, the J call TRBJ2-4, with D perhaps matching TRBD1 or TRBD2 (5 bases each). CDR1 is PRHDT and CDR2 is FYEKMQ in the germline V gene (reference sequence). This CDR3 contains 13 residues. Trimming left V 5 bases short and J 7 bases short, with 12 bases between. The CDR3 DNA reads TGTGCCAGCAGCAGACGGGACGGTAACATTCAGTACTTC. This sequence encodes CASSRRDGNIQYF.

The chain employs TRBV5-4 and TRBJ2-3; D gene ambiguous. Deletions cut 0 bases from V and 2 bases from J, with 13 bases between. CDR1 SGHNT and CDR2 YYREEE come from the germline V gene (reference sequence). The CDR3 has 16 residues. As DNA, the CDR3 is TGTGCCAGCAGCTTGGCCGCAAGGGCCTCCACAGATACGCAGTATTTT. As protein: CASSLAARASTDTQYF. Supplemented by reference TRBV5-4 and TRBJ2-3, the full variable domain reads ETGVTQSPTHLIKTRGQQVTLRCSSQSGHNTVSWYQQALGQGPQFIFQYYREEENGRGNFPPRFSGLQFPNYSSELNVNALELDDSALYLCASSLAARASTDTQYFGPGTRLTVL.

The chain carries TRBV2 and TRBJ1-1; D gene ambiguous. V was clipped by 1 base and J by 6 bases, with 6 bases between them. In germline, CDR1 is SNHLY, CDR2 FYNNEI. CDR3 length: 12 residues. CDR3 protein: CASSEGRAEAFF. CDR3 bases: TGTGCCAGCAGTGAAGGACGAGCTGAAGCTTTCTTT.

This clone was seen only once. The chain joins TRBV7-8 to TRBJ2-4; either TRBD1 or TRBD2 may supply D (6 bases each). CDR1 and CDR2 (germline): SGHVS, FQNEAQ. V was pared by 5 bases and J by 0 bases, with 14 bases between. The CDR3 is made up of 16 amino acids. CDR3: CASSPEGGVAKNIQYF. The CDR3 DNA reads TGTGCCAGCAGCCCCGAGGGGGGAGTAGCCAAAAACATTCAGTACTTC.

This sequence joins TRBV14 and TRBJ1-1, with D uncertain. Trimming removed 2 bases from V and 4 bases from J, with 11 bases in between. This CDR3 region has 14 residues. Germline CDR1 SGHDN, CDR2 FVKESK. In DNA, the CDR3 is TGTGCCAGCAGCCAAAGACCATACTCCACTGAAGCTTTCTTT. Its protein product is CASSQRPYSTEAFF.

The CDR3 region is CASSFYNTGELFF. CDR3 bases: TGTGCCAGCAGTTTCTATAACACCGGGGAGCTGTTTTTT. V gene TRBV28 combines with J gene TRBJ2-2; no firm D call. The CDR3 consists of 13 residues. Trimming removed 3 bases at V and 2 bases at J, with 4 bases between. Germline CDR1 MDHEN, CDR2 SYDVKM.

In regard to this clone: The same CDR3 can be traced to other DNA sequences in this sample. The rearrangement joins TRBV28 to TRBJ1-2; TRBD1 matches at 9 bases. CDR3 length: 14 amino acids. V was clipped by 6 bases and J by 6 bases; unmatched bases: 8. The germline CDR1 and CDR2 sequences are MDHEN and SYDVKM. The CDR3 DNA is TGTGCCAGCAGCCGGGGACAGGGAAGGGATGGCTACACCTTC. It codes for CASSRGQGRDGYTF.